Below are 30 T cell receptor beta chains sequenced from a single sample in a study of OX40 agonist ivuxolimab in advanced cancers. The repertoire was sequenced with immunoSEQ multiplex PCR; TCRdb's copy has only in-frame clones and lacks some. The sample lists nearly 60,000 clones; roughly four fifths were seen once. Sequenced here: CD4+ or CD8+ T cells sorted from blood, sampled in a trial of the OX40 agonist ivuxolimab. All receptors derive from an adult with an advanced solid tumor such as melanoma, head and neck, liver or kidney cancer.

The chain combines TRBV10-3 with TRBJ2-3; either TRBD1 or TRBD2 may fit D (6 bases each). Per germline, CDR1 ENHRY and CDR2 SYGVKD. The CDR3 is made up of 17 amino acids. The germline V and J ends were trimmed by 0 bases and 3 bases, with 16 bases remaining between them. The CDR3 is CAISESGGLDITDTQYF. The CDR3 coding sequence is TGTGCCATCAGTGAGTCCGGGGGCCTTGATATTACAGATACGCAGTATTTT.

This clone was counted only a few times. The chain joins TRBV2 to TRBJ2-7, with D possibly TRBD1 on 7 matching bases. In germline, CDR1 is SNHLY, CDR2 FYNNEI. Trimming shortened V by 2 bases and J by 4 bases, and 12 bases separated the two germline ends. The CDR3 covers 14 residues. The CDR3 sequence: CASSETQGRYEQYF. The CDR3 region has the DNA TGTGCCAGCAGTGAAACACAGGGGAGGTACGAGCAGTACTTC.

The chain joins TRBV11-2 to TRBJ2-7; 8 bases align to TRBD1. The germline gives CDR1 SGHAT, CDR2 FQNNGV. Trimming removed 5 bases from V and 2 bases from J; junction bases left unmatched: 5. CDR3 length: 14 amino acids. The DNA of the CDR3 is TGTGCCAGCAGCACCCGGGACAGGCCCTACGAGCAGTACTTC. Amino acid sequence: CASSTRDRPYEQYF. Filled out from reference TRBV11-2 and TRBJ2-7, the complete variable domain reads EAGVAQSPRYKIIEKRQSVAFWCNPISGHATLYWYQQILGQGPKLLIQFQNNGVVDDSQLPKDRFSAERLKGVDSTLKIQPAKLEDSAVYLCASSTRDRPYEQYFGPGTRLTVT.

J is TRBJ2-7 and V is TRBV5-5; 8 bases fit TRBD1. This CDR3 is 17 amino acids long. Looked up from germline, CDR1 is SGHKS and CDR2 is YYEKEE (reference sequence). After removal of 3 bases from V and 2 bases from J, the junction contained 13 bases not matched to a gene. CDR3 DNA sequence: TGTGCCAGCAGCTCTGGACGGGGGACAGGCAGTCCCTACGAGCAGTACTTC. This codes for CASSSGRGTGSPYEQYF. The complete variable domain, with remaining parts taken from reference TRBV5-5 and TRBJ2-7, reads DAGVTQSPTHLIKTRGQQVTLRCSPISGHKSVSWYQQVLGQGPQFIFQYYEKEERGRGNFPDRFSARQFPNYSSELNVNALLLGDSALYLCASSSGRGTGSPYEQYFGPGTRLTVT.

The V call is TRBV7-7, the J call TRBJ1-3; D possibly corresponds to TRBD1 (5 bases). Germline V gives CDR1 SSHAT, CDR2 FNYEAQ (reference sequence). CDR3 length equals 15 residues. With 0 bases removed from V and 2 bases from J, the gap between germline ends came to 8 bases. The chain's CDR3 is CASSLATGPGNTIYF. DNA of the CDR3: TGTGCCAGCAGCTTAGCGACGGGGCCTGGAAACACCATATATTTT. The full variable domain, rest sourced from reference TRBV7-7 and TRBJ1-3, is GAGVSQSPRYKVTKRGQDVTLRCDPISSHATLYWYQQALGQGPEFLTYFNYEAQPDKSGLPSDRFSAERPEGSISTLTIQRTEQRDSAMYRCASSLATGPGNTIYFGEGSWLTVV.

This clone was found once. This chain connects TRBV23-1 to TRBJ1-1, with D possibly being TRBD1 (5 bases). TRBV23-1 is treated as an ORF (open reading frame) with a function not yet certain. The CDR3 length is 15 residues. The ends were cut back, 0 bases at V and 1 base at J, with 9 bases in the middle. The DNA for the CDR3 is TGCGCCAGCAGTCAATCGCAGGGTTGGAACACTGAAGCTTTCTTT. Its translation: CASSQSQGWNTEAFF.

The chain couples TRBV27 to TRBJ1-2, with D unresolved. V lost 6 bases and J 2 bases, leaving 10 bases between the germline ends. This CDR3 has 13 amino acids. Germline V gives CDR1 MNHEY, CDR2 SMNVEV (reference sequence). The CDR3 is CASSSSINYGYTF. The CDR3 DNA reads TGTGCCAGCAGCTCCTCAATAAACTATGGCTACACCTTC.

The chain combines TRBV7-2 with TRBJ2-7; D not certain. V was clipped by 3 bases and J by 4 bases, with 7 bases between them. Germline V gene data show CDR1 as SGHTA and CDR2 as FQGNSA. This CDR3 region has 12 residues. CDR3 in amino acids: CASSLGSYEQYF. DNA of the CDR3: TGTGCCAGCAGCTTGGGTTCGTACGAGCAGTACTTC.

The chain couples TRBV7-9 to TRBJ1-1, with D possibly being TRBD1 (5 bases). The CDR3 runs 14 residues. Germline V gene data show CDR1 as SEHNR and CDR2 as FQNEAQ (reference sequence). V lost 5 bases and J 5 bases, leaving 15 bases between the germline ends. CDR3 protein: CASSALQGGTEAFF. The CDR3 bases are TGTGCCAGCAGCGCCCTCCAGGGCGGGACTGAAGCTTTCTTT.

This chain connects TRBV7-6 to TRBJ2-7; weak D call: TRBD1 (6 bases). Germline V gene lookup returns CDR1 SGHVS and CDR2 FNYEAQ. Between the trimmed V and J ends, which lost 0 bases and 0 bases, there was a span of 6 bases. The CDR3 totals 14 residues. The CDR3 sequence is CASSLATGSYEQYF. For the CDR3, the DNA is TGTGCCAGCAGCTTAGCGACAGGCTCCTACGAGCAGTACTTC.

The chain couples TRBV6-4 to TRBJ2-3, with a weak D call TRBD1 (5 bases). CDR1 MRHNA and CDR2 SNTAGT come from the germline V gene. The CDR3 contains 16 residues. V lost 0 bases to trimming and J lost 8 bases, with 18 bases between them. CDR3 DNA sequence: TGTGCCAGCAGTGACTCGAGTCAGGGATCTCAGTTTACGCAGTATTTT. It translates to CASSDSSQGSQFTQYF.

The DNA of the CDR3 is TGTGCCATCAGGCAGACGGAGGTGGAGGGCTACACCTTC. Translating it yields CAIRQTEVEGYTF. The chain joins TRBV10-3 to TRBJ1-2; D gene ambiguous. CDR3 length equals 13 residues. Germline CDR1 is ENHRY and CDR2 is SYGVKD. Trimming removed 6 bases from V and 8 bases from J, with 16 bases in between.

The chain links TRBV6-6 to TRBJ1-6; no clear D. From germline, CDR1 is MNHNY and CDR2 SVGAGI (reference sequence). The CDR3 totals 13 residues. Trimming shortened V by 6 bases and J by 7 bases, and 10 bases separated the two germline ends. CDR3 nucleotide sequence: TGTGCCAGCAGGTTAGGAGGGAATTCACCCCTCCACTTT. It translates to CASRLGGNSPLHF.

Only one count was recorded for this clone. CDR3 sequence reads: CASSFGFDVEKLFF. The CDR3 DNA reads as TGTGCCAGCAGCTTTGGGTTTGATGTTGAAAAACTGTTTTTT. The chain recombines TRBV11-2 with TRBJ1-4, with unresolved D. Between the trimmed V and J ends, which lost 3 bases and 7 bases, there was a span of 12 bases. CDR1 and CDR2 (germline): SGHAT, FQNNGV. The CDR3 sequence is 14 residues long.

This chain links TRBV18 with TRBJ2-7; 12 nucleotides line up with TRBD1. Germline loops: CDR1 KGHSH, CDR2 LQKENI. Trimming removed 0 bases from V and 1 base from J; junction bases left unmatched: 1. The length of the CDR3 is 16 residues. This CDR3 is CASSPPGQGASYEQYF. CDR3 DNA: TGTGCCAGCTCACCACCGGGACAGGGGGCTTCCTACGAGCAGTACTTC.

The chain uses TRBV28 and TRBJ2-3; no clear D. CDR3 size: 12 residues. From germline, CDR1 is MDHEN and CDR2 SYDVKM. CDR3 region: CASGPPTDTQYF. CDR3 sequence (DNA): TGTGCGTCCGGGCCCCCCACAGATACGCAGTATTTT. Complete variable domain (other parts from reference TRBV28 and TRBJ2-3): DVKVTQSSRYLVKRTGEKVFLECVQDMDHENMFWYRQDPGLGLRLIYFSYDVKMKEKGDIPEGYSVSREKKERFSLILESASTNQTSMYLCASGPPTDTQYFGPGTRLTVL.

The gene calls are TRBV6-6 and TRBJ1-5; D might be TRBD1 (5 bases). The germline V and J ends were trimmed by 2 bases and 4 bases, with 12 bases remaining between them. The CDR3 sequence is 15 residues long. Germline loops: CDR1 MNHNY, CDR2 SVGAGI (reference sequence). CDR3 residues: CASSYGGVGNQPQHF. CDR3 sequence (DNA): TGTGCCAGCAGTTACGGGGGGGTAGGGAATCAGCCCCAGCATTTT.

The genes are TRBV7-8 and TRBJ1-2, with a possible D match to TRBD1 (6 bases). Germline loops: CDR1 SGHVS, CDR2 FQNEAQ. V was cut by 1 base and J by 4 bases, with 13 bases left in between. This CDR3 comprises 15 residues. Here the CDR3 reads CASSLEGGTGYGYTF. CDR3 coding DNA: TGTGCCAGCAGCTTAGAAGGGGGAACTGGCTATGGCTACACCTTC.

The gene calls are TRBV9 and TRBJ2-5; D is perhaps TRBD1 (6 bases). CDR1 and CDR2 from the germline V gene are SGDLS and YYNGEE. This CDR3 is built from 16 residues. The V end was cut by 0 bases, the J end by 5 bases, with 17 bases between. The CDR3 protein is CASSVAIGQSVETQYF. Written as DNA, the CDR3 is TGTGCCAGCAGCGTAGCCATCGGACAGTCTGTGGAGACCCAGTACTTC.

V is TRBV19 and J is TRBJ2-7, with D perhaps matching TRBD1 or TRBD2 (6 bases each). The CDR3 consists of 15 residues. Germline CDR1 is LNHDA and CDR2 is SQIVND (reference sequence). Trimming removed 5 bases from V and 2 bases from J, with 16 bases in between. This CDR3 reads CASSPTGAVTYEQYF. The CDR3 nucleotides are TGTGCCAGTAGTCCAACGGGGGCCGTAACCTACGAGCAGTACTTC.

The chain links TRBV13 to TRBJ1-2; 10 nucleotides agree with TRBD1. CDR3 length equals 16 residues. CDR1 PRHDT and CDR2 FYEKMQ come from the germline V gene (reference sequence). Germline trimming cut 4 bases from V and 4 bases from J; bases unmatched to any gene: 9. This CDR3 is CASSYRIRDRGYGYTF. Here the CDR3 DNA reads TGTGCCAGCAGCTATCGCATCCGGGACAGGGGCTATGGCTACACCTTC. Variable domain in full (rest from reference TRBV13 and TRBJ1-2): AAGVIQSPRHLIKEKRETATLKCYPIPRHDTVYWYQQGPGQDPQFLISFYEKMQSDKGSIPDRFSAQQFSDYHSELNMSSLELGDSALYFCASSYRIRDRGYGYTFGSGTRLTVV.

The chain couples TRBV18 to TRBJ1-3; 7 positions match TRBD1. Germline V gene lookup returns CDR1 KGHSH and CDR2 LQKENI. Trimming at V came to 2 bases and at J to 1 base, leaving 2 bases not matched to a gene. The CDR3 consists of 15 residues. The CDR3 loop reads CASSPKTGSGNTIYF. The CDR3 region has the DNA TGTGCCAGCTCACCAAAGACAGGGTCTGGAAACACCATATATTTT.

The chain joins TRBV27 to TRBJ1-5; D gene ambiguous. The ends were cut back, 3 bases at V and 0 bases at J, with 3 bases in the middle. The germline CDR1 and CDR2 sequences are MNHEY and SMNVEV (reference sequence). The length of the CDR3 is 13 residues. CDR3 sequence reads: CASSFYSNQPQHF. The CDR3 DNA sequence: TGTGCCAGCAGTTTCTATAGCAATCAGCCCCAGCATTTT.

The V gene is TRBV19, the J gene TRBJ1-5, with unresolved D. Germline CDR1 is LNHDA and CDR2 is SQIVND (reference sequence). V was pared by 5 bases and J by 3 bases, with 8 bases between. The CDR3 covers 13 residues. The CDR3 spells CASSVEPNQPQHF. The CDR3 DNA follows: TGTGCCAGTAGTGTGGAACCCAATCAGCCCCAGCATTTT.

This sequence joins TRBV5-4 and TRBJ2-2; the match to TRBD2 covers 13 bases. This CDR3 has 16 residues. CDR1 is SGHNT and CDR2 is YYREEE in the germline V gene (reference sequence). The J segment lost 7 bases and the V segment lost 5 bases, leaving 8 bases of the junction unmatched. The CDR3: CASSPTSGGAGGELFF. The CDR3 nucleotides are TGTGCCAGCAGTCCCACTAGCGGGGGGGCTGGCGGGGAGCTGTTTTTT. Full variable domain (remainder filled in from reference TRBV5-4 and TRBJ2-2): ETGVTQSPTHLIKTRGQQVTLRCSSQSGHNTVSWYQQALGQGPQFIFQYYREEENGRGNFPPRFSGLQFPNYSSELNVNALELDDSALYLCASSPTSGGAGGELFFGEGSRLTVL.

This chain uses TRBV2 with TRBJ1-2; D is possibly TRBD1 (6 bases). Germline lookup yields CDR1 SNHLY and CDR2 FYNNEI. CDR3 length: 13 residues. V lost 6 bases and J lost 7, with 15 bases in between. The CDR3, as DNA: TGTGCCAGCAGAACAGGGAAGAGTGGTGGCTACACCTTC. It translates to CASRTGKSGGYTF.

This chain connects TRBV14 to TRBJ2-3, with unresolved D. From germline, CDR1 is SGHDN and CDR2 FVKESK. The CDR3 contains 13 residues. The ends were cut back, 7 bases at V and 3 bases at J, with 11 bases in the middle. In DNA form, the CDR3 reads TGTGCCAGCACCAGAGGTGGGACAGATACGCAGTATTTT. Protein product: CASTRGGTDTQYF.

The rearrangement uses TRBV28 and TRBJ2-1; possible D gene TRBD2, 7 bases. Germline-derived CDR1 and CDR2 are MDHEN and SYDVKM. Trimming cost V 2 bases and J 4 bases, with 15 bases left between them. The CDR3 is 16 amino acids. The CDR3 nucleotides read TGTGCCAGCAGTTTAATCGGCGGGGGCGAGTACAATGAGCAGTTCTTC. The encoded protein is CASSLIGGGEYNEQFF.

CDR3 coding DNA: TGTGCCAGTAGAGAGGGGGGTCAGCTTCCCTACGAGCAGTACTTC. Residues: CASREGGQLPYEQYF. The gene calls are TRBV6-1 and TRBJ2-7; possibly TRBD1 or TRBD2 for D (6 bases each). Germline lookup yields CDR1 MNHNS and CDR2 SASEGT. The CDR3 has 15 amino acids. The germline V and J ends were trimmed by 9 bases and 2 bases, with 20 bases remaining between them.

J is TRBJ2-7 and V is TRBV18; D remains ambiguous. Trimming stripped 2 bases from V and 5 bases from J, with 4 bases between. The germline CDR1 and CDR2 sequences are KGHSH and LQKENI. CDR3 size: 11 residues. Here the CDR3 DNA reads TGTGCCAGCTCACCAGGGGACGAGCAGTACTTC. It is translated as CASSPGDEQYF.